This T cell receptor (beta chain) was found in a study of metastatic and nonmetastatic thyroid tumors. The sample holds a few counts of this clone. All patients reached thyroid surgery having received no treatment beforehand. MiXCR re-clonotyped the PCR reads for TCRdb. The sample includes about 23,000 clones, more than 14% of them seen just once. The receptor comes from a female donor with papillary thyroid cancer or a benign thyroid nodule (not recorded which). Some clones in this sample may be carry-over from other donors' samples. The material sequenced was tumor tissue.

CDR3 DNA: TGTGCCAGCAGTAAACTAGTGGGCGAGCAGTACTTC. This encodes CASSKLVGEQYF. The V call is TRBV6-1, the J call TRBJ2-7; TRBD2 is a possible D gene (5 bases). V was cut by 5 bases and J by 6 bases, with 11 bases left in between. The germline gives CDR1 MNHNS, CDR2 SASEGT. This CDR3 is built from 12 residues.